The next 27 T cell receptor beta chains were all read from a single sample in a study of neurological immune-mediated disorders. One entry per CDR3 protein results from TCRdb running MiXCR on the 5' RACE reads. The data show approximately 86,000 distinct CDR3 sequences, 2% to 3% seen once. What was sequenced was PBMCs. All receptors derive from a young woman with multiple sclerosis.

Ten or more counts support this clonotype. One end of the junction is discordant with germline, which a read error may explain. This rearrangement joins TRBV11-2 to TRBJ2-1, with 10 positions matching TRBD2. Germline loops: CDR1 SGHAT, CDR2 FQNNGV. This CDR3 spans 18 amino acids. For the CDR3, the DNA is TGTGCCAGCAGCCTCCGGACTAGCGGAGAACCCTCCGACAATGAGCAGTTCTTC. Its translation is CASSLRTSGEPSDNEQFF.

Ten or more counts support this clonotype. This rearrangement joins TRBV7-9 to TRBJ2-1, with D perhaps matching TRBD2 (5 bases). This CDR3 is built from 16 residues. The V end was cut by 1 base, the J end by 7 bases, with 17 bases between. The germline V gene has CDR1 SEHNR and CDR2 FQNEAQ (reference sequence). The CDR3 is CASSLGEQSSRNEQFF. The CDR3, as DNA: TGTGCCAGCAGCTTAGGTGAGCAATCTAGCCGGAATGAGCAGTTCTTC.

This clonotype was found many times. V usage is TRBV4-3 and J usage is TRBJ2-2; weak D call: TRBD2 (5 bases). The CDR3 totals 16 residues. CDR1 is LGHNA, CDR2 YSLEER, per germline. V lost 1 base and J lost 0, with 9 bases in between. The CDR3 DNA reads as TGCGCCAGCAGCCAAGTCGCGGGTGCGAACACCGGGGAGCTGTTTTTT. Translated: CASSQVAGANTGELFF.

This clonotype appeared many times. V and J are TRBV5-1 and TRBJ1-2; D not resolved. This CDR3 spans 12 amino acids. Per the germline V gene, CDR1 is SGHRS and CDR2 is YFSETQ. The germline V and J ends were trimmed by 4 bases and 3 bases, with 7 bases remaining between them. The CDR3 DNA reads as TGCGCCAGCAGCCCTCTCGACTATGGCTACACCTTC. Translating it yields CASSPLDYGYTF.

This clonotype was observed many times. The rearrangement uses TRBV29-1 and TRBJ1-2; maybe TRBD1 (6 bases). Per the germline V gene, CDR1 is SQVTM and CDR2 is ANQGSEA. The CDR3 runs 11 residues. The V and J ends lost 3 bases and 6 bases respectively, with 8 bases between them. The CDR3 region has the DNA TGCAGCGTTGATACAGGGAATGGCTACACCTTC. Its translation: CSVDTGNGYTF.

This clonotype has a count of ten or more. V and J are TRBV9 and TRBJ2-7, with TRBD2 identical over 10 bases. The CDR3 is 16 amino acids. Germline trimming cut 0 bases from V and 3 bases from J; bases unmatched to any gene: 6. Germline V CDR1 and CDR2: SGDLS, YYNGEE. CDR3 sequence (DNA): TGTGCCAGCAGCGTAGGTGGTACTAGCGGGATCTACGAGCAGTACTTC. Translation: CASSVGGTSGIYEQYF.

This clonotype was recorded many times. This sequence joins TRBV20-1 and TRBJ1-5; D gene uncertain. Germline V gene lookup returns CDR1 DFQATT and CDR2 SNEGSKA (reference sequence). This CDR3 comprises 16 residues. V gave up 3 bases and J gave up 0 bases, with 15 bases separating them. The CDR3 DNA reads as TGCAGTGCTAGCGGGGTCGGGAGATTTAGCAATCAGCCCCAGCATTTT. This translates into CSASGVGRFSNQPQHF.

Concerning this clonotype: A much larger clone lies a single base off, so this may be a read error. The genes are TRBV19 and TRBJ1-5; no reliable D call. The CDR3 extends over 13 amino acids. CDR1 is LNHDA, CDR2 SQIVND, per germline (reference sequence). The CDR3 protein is CASSMSMNQTQHF. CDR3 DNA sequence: TGTGCCAGTAGTATGAGCATGAATCAGACCCAGCATTTT. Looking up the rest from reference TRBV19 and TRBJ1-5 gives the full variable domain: DGGITQSPKYLFRKEGQNVTLSCEQNLNHDAMYWYRQDPGQGLRLIYYSQIVNDFQKGDIAEGYSVSREKKESFPLTVTSAQKNPTAFYLCASSMSMNQTQHFGDGTRLSIL.

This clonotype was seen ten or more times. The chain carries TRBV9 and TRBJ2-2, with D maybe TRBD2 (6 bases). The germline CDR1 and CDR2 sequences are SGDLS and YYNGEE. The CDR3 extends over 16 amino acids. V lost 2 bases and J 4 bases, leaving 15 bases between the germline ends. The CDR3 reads CASSVAPGGATGELFF. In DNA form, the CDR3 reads TGTGCCAGCAGCGTCGCCCCAGGCGGGGCCACCGGGGAGCTGTTTTTT.

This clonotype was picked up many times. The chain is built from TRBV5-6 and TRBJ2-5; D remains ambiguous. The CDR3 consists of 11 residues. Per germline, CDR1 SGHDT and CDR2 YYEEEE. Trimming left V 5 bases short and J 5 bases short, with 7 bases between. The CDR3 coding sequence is TGTGCCAGCAGTTCCGGTGAGACCCAGTACTTC. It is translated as CASSSGETQYF.

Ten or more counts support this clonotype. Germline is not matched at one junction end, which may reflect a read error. The CDR3 reads CASSSLGQGHF. The DNA of the CDR3 is TGTGCCAGCAGTTCCCTGGGACAGGGGCATTTT. This chain joins TRBV6-6 and TRBJ1-3; 10 bases agree with TRBD1. In germline, CDR1 is MNHNY, CDR2 SVGAGI (reference sequence). The CDR3 is made up of 11 amino acids.

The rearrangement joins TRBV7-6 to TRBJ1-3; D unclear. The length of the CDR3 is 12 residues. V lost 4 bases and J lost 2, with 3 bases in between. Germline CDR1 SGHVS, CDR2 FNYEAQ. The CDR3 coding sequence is TGTGCCAGCAGCTCCGCTGGAAACACCATATATTTT. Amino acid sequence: CASSSAGNTIYF.

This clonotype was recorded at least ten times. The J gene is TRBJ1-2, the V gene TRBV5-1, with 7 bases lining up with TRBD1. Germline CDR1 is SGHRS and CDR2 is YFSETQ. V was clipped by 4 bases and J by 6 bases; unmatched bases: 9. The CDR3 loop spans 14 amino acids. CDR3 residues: CASSLRETGDGYTF. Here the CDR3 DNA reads TGCGCCAGCAGCCTACGCGAAACAGGGGATGGCTACACCTTC. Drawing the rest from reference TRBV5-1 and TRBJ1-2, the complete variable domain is KAGVTQTPRYLIKTRGQQVTLSCSPISGHRSVSWYQQTPGQGLQFLFEYFSETQRNKGNFPGRFSGRQFSNSRSEMNVSTLELGDSALYLCASSLRETGDGYTFGSGTRLTVV.

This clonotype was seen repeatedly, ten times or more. The CDR3, as DNA: TGCAGTGCCAGGGTAGGAAACCCAGATACGCAGTATTTT. Translation gives CSARVGNPDTQYF. The genes are TRBV20-1 and TRBJ2-3; D is perhaps TRBD1 (5 bases). CDR3 length: 13 amino acids. CDR1 and CDR2 (germline): DFQATT, SNEGSKA (reference sequence). Trimming removed 6 bases at V and 4 bases at J, with 14 bases between.

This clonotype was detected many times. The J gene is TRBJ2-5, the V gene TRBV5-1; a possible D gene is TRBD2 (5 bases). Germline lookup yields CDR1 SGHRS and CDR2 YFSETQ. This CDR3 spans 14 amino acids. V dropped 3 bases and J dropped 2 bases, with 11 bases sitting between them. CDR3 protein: CASSSLATQETQYF. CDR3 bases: TGCGCCAGCAGCTCATTAGCGACTCAAGAGACCCAGTACTTC.

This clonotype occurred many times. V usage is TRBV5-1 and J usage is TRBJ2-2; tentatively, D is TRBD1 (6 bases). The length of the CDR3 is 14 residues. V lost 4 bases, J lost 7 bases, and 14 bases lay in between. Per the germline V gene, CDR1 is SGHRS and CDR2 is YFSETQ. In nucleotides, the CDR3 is TGCGCCAGCAGCCTAGACAGGTCCGGCGGGGAGCTGTTTTTT. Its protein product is CASSLDRSGGELFF.

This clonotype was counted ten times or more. DNA for the CDR3: TGTGCCAGCAGTTACTCGCGTAGGGGAGGGACTGAAGCTTTCTTT. This gives the protein CASSYSRRGGTEAFF. V usage is TRBV6-5 and J usage is TRBJ1-1; D perhaps matches TRBD1 (5 bases). The V and J ends lost 0 bases and 5 bases respectively, with 13 bases between them. This CDR3 comprises 15 residues. Germline V CDR1 and CDR2: MNHEY, SVGAGI.

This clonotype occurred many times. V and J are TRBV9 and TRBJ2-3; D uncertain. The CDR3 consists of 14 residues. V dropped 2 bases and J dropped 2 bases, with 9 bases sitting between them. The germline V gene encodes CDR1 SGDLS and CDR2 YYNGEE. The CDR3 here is CASSVEMVTDTQYF. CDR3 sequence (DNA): TGTGCCAGCAGCGTGGAAATGGTCACAGATACGCAGTATTTT.

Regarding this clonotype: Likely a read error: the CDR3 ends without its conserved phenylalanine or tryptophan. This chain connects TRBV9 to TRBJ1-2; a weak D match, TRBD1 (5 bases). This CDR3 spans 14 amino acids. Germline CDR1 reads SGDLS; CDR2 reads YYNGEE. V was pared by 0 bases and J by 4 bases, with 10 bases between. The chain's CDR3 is CASSVGAGLYGYTN. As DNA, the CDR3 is TGTGCCAGCAGCGTAGGCGCGGGGCTCTATGGCTACACCAAC.

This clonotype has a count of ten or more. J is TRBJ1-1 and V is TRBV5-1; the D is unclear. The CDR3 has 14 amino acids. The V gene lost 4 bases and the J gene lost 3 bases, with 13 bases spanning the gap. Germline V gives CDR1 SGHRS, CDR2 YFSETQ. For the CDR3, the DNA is TGCGCCAGCAGCACGGATCCTCGGGACACTGAAGCTTTCTTT. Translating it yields CASSTDPRDTEAFF.

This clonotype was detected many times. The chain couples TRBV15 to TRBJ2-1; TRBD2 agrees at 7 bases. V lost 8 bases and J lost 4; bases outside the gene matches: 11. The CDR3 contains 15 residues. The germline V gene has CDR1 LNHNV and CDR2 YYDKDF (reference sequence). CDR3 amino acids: CATELGRETYNEQFF. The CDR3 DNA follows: TGTGCCACCGAACTAGGGCGGGAGACGTACAATGAGCAGTTCTTC.

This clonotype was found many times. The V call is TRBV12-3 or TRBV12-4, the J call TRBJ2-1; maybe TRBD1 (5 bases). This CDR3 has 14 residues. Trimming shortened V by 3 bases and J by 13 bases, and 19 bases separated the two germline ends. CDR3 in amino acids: CASSLGIGSGFQFF. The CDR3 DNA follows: TGTGCCAGCAGTTTGGGGATAGGTTCAGGGTTTCAGTTCTTC.

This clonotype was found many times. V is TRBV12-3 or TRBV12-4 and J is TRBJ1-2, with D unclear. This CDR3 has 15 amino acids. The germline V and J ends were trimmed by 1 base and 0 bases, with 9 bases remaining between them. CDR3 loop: CASSLVQDSNYGYTF. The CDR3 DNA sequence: TGTGCCAGCAGTTTAGTTCAGGATTCTAACTATGGCTACACCTTC.

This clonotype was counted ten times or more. CDR3 DNA sequence: TGTGCCAGCATTCGGGGAAACTATGGCTACACCTTC. It specifies CASIRGNYGYTF. The V and J genes are TRBV2 and TRBJ1-2; no reliable D call. Germline CDR1 reads SNHLY; CDR2 reads FYNNEI. V lost 7 bases to trimming and J lost 2 bases, with 8 bases between them. There are 12 residues in the CDR3.

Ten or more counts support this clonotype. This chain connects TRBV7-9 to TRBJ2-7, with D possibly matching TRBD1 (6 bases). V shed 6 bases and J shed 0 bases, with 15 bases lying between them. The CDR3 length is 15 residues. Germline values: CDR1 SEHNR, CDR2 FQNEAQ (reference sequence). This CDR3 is CASSQDSQYSYEQYF. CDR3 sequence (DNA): TGTGCCAGCAGTCAGGACAGCCAGTACTCCTACGAGCAGTACTTC.

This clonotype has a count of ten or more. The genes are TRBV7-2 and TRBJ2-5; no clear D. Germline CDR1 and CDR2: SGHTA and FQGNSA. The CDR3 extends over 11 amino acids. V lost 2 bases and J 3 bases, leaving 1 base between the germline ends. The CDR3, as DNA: TGTGCCAGCAGCTTAAAAGAGACCCAGTACTTC. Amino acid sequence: CASSLKETQYF.

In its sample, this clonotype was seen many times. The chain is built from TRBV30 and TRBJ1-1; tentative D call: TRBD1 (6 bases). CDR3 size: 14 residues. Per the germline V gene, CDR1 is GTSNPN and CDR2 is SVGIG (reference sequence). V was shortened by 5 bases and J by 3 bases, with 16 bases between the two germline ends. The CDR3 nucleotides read TGTGCCTGGGGGGGGCGGGGATCGGACACTGAAGCTTTCTTT. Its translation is CAWGGRGSDTEAFF.